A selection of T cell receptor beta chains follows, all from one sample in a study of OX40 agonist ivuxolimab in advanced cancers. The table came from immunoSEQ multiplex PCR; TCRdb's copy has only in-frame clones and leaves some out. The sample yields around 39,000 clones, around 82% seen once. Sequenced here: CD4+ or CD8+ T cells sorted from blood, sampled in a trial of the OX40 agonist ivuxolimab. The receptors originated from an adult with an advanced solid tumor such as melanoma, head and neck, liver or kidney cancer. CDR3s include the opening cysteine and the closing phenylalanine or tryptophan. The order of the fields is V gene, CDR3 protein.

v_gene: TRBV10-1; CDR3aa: CAREGSTDTQYF
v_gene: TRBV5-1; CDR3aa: CAAQVHQSFSSNSTDTQYF
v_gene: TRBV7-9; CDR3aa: CASSLVQRETQYF
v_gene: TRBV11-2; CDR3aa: CASSLGTGGAGYGYTF
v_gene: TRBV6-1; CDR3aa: CASSQLQDPLYF
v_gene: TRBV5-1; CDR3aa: CASSLDTFADTQYF
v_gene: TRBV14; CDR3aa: CASSQEGGNQPQHF
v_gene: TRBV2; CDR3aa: CASREVGNEQFF
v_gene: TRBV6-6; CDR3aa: CASRDRGGNTEAFF
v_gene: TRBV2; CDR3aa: CASSGDSLAIYF
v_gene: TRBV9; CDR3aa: CASRGQGATYGYTF
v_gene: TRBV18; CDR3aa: CASSPVVAVSGNTIYF
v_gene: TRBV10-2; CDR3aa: CASSEGPTQYF
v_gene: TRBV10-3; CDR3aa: CAIASGGSWELFF
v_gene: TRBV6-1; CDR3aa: CASSARLLAGLTGRRSEQFF
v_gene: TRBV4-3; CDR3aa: CASSQRNTGELFF
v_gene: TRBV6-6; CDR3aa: CASSSSRTVETQYF
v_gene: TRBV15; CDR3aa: CATSRERVGSWADTF
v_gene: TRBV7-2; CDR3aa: CASSVRRGDSPLHF
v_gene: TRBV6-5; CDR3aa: CASSYSRTRTGNTIYF
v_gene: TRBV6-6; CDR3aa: CASRIGQGALYEQYF
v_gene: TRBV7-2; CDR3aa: CASSFDRYSYEQYF
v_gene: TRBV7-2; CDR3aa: CASSLAAGPTEAFF
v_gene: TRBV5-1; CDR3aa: CASSVPEHATNEKLFF
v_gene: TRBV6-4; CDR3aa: CASSTTGTAGGYTF
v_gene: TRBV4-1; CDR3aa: CASSSQGQNEKLFF
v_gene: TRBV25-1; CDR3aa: CASSAPVGGRFGYTF
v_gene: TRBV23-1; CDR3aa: CAGLQGSEAFF
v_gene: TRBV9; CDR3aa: CASSPAGGAADTQYF
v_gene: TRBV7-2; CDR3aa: CASTPGLALFSTQYF
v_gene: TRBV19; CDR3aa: CASSIEAVGELFF
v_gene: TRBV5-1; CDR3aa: CASSSFPGGQETQYF
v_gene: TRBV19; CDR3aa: CASSARTGGNYGYTF
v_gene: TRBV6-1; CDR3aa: CASSEQGGWNIQYF
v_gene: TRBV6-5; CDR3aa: CASSYSTGSSYEQYF
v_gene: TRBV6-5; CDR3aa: CASSYSTGRNTEAFF
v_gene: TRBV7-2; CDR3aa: CASSSGGGNQPQHF
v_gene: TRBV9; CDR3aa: CASSVEGQGSAEAFF
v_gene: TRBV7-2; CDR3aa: CASSTGRGQNEQFF
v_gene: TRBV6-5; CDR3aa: CASSRVAGYEQYF
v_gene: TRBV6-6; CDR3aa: CASRDPQETQYF
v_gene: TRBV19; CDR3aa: CASSRSWGAGNTIYF
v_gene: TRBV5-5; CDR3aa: CASSLQGTEKETQYF
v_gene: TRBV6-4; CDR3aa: CASSDSSVRGGDTTNEKLFF
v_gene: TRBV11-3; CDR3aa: CASSSPPADEQFF
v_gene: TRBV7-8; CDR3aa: CASSWGQRNYGYTF
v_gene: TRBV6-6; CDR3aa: CASSKLSYNEQFF
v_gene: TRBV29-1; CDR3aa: CSVEAGPLLEQYF
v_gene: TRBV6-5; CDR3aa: CASSYKGHGYTF
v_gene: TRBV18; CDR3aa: CASSPPRGPSGNTIYF
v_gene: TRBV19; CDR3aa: CASSPGTGVVGNTEAFF
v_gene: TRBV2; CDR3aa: CASSHYMNTEAFF
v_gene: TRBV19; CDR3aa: CASSLPVRNSPLHF
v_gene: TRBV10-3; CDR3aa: CAISESGAYNEQFF
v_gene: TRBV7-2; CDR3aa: CASSSRGGTNEKLFF
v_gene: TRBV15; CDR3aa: CATSRDSPTLKFF
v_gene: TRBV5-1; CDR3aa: CASSLAPVTNTEAFF